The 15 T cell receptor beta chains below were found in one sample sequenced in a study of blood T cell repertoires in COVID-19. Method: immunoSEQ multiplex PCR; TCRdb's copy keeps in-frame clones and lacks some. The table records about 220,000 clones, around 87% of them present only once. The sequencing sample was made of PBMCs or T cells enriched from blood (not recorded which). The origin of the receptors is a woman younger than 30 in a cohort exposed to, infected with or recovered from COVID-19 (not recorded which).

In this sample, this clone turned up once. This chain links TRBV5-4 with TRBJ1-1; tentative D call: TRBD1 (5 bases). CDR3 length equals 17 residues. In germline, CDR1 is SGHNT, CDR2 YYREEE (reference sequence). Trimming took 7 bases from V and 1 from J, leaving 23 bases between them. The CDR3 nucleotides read TGTGCCAGCCACCCCGGGGAGGGGTTTCGAGGGAACACTGAAGCTTTCTTT. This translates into CASHPGEGFRGNTEAFF.

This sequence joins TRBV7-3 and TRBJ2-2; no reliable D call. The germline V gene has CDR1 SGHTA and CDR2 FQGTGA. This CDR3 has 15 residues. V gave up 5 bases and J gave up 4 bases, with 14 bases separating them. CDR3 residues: CASSLQALGTGELFF. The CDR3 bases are TGTGCCAGCAGCCTCCAAGCCCTTGGCACCGGGGAGCTGTTTTTT. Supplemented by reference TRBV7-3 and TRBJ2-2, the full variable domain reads GAGVSQTPSNKVTEKGKYVELRCDPISGHTALYWYRQSLGQGPEFLIYFQGTGAADDSGLPNDRFFAVRPEGSVSTLKIQRTERGDSAVYLCASSLQALGTGELFFGEGSRLTVL.

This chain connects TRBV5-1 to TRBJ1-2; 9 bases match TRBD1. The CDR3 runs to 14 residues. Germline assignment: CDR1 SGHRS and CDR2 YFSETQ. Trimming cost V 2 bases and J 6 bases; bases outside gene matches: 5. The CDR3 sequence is CASSLGGQGDGYTF. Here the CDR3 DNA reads TGCGCCAGCAGCTTAGGGGGACAGGGAGATGGCTACACCTTC.

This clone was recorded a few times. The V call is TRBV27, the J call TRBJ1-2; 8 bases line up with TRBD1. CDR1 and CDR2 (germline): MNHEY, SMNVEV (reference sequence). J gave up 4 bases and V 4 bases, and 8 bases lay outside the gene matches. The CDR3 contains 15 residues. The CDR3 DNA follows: TGTGCCAGCAGTTCGTATACAGGGGGGAGCTATGGCTACACCTTC. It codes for CASSSYTGGSYGYTF.

The CDR3 reads CASSPWGTGMNTEAFF. In DNA, the CDR3 is TGTGCCAGTAGTCCCTGGGGGACAGGGATGAACACTGAAGCTTTCTTT. The rearrangement links TRBV19 to TRBJ1-1, with 9 bases aligning to TRBD1. The V gene end was trimmed by 5 bases and the J gene end by 0 bases; junction bases not matched to a gene: 7. Germline V gene lookup returns CDR1 LNHDA and CDR2 SQIVND (reference sequence). The CDR3 is made up of 16 amino acids.

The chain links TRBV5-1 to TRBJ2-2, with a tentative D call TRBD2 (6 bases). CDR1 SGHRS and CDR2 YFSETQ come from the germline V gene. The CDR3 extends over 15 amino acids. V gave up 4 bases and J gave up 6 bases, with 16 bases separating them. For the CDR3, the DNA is TGCGCCAGCAGCCTGGGGGACTGGGAGGCCGGGGAGCTGTTTTTT. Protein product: CASSLGDWEAGELFF.

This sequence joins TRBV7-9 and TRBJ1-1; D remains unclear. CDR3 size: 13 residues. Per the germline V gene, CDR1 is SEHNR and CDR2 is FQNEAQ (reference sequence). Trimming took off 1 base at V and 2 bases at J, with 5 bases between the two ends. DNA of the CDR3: TGTGCCAGCAGCTTAGACAGTAACACTGAAGCTTTCTTT. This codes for CASSLDSNTEAFF.

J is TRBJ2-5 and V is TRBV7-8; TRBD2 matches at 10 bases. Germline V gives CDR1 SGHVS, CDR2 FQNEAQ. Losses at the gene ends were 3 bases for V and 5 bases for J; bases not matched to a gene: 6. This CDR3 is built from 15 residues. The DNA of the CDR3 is TGTGCCAGCAGCTTCGTAGCGGGAGGAAAGGAGACCCAGTACTTC. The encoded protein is CASSFVAGGKETQYF.

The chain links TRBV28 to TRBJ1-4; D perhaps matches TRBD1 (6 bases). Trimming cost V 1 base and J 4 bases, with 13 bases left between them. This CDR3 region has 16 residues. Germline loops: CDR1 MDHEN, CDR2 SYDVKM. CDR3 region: CASSLSSGVGNEKLFF. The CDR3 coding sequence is TGTGCCAGCAGTTTATCGTCAGGGGTTGGTAATGAAAAACTGTTTTTT.

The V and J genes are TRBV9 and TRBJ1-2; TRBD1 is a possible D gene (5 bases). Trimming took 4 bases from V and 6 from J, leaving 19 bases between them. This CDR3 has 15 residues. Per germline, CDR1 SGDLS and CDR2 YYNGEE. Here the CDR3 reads CASSPFQGGLDGYTF. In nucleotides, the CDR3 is TGTGCCAGCAGCCCGTTCCAGGGAGGTTTGGATGGCTACACCTTC.

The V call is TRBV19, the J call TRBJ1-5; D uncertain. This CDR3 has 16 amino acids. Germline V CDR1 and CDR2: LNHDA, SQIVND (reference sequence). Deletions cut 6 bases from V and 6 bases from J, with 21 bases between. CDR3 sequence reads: CASSSDATPLGQPQHF. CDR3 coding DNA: TGTGCCAGTAGCTCCGACGCGACTCCCCTGGGTCAGCCCCAGCATTTT. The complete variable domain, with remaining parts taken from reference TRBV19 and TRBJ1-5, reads DGGITQSPKYLFRKEGQNVTLSCEQNLNHDAMYWYRQDPGQGLRLIYYSQIVNDFQKGDIAEGYSVSREKKESFPLTVTSAQKNPTAFYLCASSSDATPLGQPQHFGDGTRLSIL.

The CDR3 protein is CASSPRDRSNYGYTF. In nucleotides, the CDR3 is TGTGCCAGCAGCCCCCGGGACAGGAGTAACTATGGCTACACCTTC. The genes are TRBV5-6 and TRBJ1-2; 8 bases align to TRBD1. The CDR3 covers 15 residues. The V gene's germline CDR1 is SGHDT and CDR2 YYEEEE. V shed 4 bases, J shed 1 base, and the junction held 6 bases outside the gene matches.

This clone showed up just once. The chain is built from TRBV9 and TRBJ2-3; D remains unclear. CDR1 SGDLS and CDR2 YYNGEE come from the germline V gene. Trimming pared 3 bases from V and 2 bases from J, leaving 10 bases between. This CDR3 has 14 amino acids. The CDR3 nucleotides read TGTGCCAGCAGCGCCCCCCTTAACACAGATACGCAGTATTTT. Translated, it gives CASSAPLNTDTQYF.

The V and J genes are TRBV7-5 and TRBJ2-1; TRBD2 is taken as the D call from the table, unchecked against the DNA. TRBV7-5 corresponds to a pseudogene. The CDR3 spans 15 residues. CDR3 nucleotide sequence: TGTGTCAGAAGCTTAGGGCGGGAGATCTCGAATGAGCAGTTCTTC. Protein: CVRSLGREISNEQFF.

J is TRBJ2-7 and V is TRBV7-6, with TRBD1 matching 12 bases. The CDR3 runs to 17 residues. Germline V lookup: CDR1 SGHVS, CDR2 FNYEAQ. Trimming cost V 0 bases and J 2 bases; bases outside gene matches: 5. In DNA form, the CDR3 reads TGTGCCAGCAGCTTAGCGTCCGGGACAGGGGGCGCCTACGAGCAGTACTTC. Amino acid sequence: CASSLASGTGGAYEQYF. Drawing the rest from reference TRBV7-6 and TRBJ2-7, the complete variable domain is GAGVSQSPRYKVTKRGQDVALRCDPISGHVSLYWYRQALGQGPEFLTYFNYEAQQDKSGLPNDRFSAERPEGSISTLTIQRTEQRDSAMYRCASSLASGTGGAYEQYFGPGTRLTVT.